The 15 T cell receptor beta chains presented below share a single source sample, sequenced in a study of metastatic and nonmetastatic thyroid tumors. Each patient came to thyroid surgery without any prior treatment (of any kind). TCRdb redid the clone calls on the PCR reads using MiXCR. The sample shows about 20,000 clones, around 19% of them seen only once. The sequenced sample was blood. The receptors stem from a female donor with papillary thyroid cancer or a benign thyroid nodule (not recorded which). Some clones in this sample may be carry-over from other donors' samples.

In its sample, this clone was seen once. V gene TRBV11-2 combines with J gene TRBJ1-1, with unresolved D. Germline-derived CDR1 and CDR2 are SGHAT and FQNNGV. This CDR3 spans 13 amino acids. With 0 bases removed from V and 4 bases from J, the gap between germline ends came to 6 bases. CDR3 nucleotides: TGTGCCAGCAGCTTAGATCTTGGCACTGAAGCTTTCTTT. Protein sequence: CASSLDLGTEAFF.

A note on this clone: At one of its ends the junction is not consistent with the germline gene, which may arise from a read error. The chain joins TRBV24-1 to TRBJ2-6; no definite D call. The germline CDR1 and CDR2 sequences are KGHDR and SFDVKD. The CDR3 consists of 15 residues. The chain's CDR3 is CATSATSSGSNVLTF. CDR3 bases: TGTGCCACCAGTGCGACCTCTTCTGGGTCCAACGTCCTGACTTTC.

This clone was observed many times. The chain links TRBV27 to TRBJ2-3; the D call may be TRBD1 or TRBD2 (5 bases each). V dropped 4 bases and J dropped 6 bases, with 11 bases sitting between them. Per germline, CDR1 MNHEY and CDR2 SMNVEV (reference sequence). CDR3 length: 13 amino acids. The CDR3 DNA is TGTGCCAGCAGTTCCGTGGGACGGGATACGCAGTATTTT. It yields the protein CASSSVGRDTQYF.

A few counts support this clone. Additional DNA sequences in this sample encode the identical CDR3. The chain carries TRBV10-2 and TRBJ1-5; 11 positions agree with TRBD1. Germline-derived CDR1 and CDR2 are WSHSY and SAAADI. CDR3 length: 19 residues. V gave up 6 bases and J gave up 2 bases; unmatched junction bases: 15. This chain's CDR3 is CASRGIGTGGVIGNQPQHF. CDR3 in DNA: TGCGCCAGCAGGGGGATCGGGACAGGGGGTGTTATCGGCAATCAGCCCCAGCATTTT.

V and J are TRBV30 and TRBJ2-7, with D perhaps TRBD1 (6 bases). Between the trimmed V and J ends, which lost 5 bases and 3 bases, there was a span of 14 bases. The CDR3 contains 13 residues. The V gene's germline CDR1 is GTSNPN and CDR2 SVGIG (reference sequence). The CDR3 region has the DNA TGTGCCTGGCTAAACAGGGCGAGCTACGAGCAGTACTTC. Translation gives CAWLNRASYEQYF.

In this sample, this clone is medium-sized. The chain recombines TRBV12-3 or TRBV12-4 with TRBJ2-7; weak D call: TRBD1 (5 bases). Trimming pared 6 bases from V and 3 bases from J, leaving 15 bases between. There are 14 residues in the CDR3. Written as DNA, the CDR3 is TGTGCCAGCAGGTCAGGACACTCCAGCTACGAGCAGTACTTC. Its protein is CASRSGHSSYEQYF.

This clone was seen many times. V is TRBV20-1 and J is TRBJ2-7, with D uncertain. V shed 6 bases and J shed 0 bases, with 9 bases lying between them. Germline values: CDR1 DFQATT, CDR2 SNEGSKA (reference sequence). This CDR3 is built from 12 residues. CDR3 sequence: CSAKPDSYEQYF. Written as DNA, the CDR3 is TGCAGTGCCAAACCAGACTCCTACGAGCAGTACTTC.

This clone came up many times. This chain uses TRBV18 with TRBJ1-4; D is unclear. V lost 1 base and J 8 bases, leaving 11 bases between the germline ends. The germline V gene has CDR1 KGHSH and CDR2 LQKENI. This CDR3 contains 14 residues. The CDR3: CASSPRRVGEKLFF. In DNA form, the CDR3 reads TGTGCCAGCTCACCACGTAGGGTGGGCGAAAAACTGTTTTTT.

As to this clone: Mismatch with germline at one junction end may stem from a read error. The chain joins TRBV28 to TRBJ2-1; 7 bases are shared with TRBD1. The CDR3 consists of 18 residues. The germline V gene has CDR1 MDHEN and CDR2 SYDVKM. The CDR3 here is CASSKHWDSSTLAHEEFF. The DNA of the CDR3 is TGTGCCAGCAGTAAGCACTGGGACAGCTCCACCCTCGCCCATGAGGAGTTCTTC.

With respect to this clone: The conserved final phenylalanine or tryptophan is absent from the CDR3, which likely points to a read error. It is unclear where the CDR3 begins or ends on the DNA, so no DNA is shown, and the CDR3 is as TCRdb lists it. The chain uses TRBV7-2 and TRBJ1-2. Germline V gives CDR1 SGHTA, CDR2 FQGNSA. Both ends counted, the CDR3 spans 14 residues. The CDR3 sequence is CASSLPTGLTPPLL.

This clone was observed a handful of times. This chain uses TRBV12-3 or TRBV12-4 with TRBJ1-1; a possible D gene is TRBD1 (5 bases). The V end lost 7 bases, the J end lost 5 bases, and 14 bases lay between the germline ends. The CDR3 runs 13 residues. The CDR3 spells CASIAADMTEAFF. The CDR3 nucleotides read TGTGCCAGCATCGCCGCGGACATGACTGAAGCTTTCTTT.

Turning to this clone: A much larger clone lies a single base off, so this may be a read error. J is TRBJ2-3 and V is TRBV18; tentatively, D is TRBD1 (6 bases). Trimming removed 4 bases from V and 5 bases from J, with 16 bases in between. Germline CDR1 is KGHSH and CDR2 is LQKENI. This CDR3 spans 15 amino acids. The CDR3 sequence is CASSLDSSAQDTQYF. CDR3 nucleotide sequence: TGTGCCAGCTCACTGGACAGTTCAGCTCAAGATACGCAGTATTTT. Filled out from reference TRBV18 and TRBJ2-3, the complete variable domain reads NAGVMQNPRHLVRRRGQEARLRCSPMKGHSHVYWYRQLPEEGLKFMVYLQKENIIDESGMPKERFSAEFPKEGPSILRIQQVVRGDSAAYFCASSLDSSAQDTQYFGPGTRLTVL.

The chain combines TRBV19 with TRBJ2-7, with TRBD2 matching 11 bases. This CDR3 contains 19 residues. Trimming at V came to 7 bases and at J to 5 bases, leaving 22 bases not matched to a gene. The V gene's germline CDR1 is LNHDA and CDR2 SQIVND (reference sequence). The CDR3 here is CASIIRVGLAGGVNNEQYF. The CDR3 DNA follows: TGTGCCAGTATTATTCGGGTTGGGCTAGCGGGGGGTGTGAACAACGAGCAGTACTTC.

The table lists this clone with many counts. The V and J genes are TRBV14 and TRBJ2-5, with D uncertain. Trimming shortened V by 4 bases and J by 7 bases, and 13 bases separated the two germline ends. The CDR3 totals 13 residues. CDR1 and CDR2 (germline): SGHDN, FVKESK. The CDR3 region has the DNA TGTGCCAGCAGCCCAAGTCGTTTGGGGACCCAGTACTTC. Its protein product is CASSPSRLGTQYF.

This clone was observed many times. V usage is TRBV18 and J usage is TRBJ2-3, with 7 bases fitting TRBD2. The V gene end was trimmed by 0 bases and the J gene end by 4 bases; junction bases not matched to a gene: 4. The CDR3 sequence is 15 residues long. Germline V CDR1 and CDR2: KGHSH, LQKENI. CDR3 in DNA: TGTGCCAGCTCACCACCGGGGGGGGTCGCAGATACGCAGTATTTT. Residues: CASSPPGGVADTQYF.